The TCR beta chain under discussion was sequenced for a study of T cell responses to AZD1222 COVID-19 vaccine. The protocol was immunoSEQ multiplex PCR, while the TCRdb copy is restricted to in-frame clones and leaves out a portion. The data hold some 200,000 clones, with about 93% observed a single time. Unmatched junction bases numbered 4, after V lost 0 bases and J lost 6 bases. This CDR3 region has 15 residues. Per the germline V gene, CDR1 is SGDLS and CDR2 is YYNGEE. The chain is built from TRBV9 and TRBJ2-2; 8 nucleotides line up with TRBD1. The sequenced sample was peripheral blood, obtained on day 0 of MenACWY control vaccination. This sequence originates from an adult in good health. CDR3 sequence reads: CASSVVPGGSGELFF. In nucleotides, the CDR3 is TGTGCCAGCAGCGTAGTGCCAGGGGGCTCCGGGGAGCTGTTTTTT.